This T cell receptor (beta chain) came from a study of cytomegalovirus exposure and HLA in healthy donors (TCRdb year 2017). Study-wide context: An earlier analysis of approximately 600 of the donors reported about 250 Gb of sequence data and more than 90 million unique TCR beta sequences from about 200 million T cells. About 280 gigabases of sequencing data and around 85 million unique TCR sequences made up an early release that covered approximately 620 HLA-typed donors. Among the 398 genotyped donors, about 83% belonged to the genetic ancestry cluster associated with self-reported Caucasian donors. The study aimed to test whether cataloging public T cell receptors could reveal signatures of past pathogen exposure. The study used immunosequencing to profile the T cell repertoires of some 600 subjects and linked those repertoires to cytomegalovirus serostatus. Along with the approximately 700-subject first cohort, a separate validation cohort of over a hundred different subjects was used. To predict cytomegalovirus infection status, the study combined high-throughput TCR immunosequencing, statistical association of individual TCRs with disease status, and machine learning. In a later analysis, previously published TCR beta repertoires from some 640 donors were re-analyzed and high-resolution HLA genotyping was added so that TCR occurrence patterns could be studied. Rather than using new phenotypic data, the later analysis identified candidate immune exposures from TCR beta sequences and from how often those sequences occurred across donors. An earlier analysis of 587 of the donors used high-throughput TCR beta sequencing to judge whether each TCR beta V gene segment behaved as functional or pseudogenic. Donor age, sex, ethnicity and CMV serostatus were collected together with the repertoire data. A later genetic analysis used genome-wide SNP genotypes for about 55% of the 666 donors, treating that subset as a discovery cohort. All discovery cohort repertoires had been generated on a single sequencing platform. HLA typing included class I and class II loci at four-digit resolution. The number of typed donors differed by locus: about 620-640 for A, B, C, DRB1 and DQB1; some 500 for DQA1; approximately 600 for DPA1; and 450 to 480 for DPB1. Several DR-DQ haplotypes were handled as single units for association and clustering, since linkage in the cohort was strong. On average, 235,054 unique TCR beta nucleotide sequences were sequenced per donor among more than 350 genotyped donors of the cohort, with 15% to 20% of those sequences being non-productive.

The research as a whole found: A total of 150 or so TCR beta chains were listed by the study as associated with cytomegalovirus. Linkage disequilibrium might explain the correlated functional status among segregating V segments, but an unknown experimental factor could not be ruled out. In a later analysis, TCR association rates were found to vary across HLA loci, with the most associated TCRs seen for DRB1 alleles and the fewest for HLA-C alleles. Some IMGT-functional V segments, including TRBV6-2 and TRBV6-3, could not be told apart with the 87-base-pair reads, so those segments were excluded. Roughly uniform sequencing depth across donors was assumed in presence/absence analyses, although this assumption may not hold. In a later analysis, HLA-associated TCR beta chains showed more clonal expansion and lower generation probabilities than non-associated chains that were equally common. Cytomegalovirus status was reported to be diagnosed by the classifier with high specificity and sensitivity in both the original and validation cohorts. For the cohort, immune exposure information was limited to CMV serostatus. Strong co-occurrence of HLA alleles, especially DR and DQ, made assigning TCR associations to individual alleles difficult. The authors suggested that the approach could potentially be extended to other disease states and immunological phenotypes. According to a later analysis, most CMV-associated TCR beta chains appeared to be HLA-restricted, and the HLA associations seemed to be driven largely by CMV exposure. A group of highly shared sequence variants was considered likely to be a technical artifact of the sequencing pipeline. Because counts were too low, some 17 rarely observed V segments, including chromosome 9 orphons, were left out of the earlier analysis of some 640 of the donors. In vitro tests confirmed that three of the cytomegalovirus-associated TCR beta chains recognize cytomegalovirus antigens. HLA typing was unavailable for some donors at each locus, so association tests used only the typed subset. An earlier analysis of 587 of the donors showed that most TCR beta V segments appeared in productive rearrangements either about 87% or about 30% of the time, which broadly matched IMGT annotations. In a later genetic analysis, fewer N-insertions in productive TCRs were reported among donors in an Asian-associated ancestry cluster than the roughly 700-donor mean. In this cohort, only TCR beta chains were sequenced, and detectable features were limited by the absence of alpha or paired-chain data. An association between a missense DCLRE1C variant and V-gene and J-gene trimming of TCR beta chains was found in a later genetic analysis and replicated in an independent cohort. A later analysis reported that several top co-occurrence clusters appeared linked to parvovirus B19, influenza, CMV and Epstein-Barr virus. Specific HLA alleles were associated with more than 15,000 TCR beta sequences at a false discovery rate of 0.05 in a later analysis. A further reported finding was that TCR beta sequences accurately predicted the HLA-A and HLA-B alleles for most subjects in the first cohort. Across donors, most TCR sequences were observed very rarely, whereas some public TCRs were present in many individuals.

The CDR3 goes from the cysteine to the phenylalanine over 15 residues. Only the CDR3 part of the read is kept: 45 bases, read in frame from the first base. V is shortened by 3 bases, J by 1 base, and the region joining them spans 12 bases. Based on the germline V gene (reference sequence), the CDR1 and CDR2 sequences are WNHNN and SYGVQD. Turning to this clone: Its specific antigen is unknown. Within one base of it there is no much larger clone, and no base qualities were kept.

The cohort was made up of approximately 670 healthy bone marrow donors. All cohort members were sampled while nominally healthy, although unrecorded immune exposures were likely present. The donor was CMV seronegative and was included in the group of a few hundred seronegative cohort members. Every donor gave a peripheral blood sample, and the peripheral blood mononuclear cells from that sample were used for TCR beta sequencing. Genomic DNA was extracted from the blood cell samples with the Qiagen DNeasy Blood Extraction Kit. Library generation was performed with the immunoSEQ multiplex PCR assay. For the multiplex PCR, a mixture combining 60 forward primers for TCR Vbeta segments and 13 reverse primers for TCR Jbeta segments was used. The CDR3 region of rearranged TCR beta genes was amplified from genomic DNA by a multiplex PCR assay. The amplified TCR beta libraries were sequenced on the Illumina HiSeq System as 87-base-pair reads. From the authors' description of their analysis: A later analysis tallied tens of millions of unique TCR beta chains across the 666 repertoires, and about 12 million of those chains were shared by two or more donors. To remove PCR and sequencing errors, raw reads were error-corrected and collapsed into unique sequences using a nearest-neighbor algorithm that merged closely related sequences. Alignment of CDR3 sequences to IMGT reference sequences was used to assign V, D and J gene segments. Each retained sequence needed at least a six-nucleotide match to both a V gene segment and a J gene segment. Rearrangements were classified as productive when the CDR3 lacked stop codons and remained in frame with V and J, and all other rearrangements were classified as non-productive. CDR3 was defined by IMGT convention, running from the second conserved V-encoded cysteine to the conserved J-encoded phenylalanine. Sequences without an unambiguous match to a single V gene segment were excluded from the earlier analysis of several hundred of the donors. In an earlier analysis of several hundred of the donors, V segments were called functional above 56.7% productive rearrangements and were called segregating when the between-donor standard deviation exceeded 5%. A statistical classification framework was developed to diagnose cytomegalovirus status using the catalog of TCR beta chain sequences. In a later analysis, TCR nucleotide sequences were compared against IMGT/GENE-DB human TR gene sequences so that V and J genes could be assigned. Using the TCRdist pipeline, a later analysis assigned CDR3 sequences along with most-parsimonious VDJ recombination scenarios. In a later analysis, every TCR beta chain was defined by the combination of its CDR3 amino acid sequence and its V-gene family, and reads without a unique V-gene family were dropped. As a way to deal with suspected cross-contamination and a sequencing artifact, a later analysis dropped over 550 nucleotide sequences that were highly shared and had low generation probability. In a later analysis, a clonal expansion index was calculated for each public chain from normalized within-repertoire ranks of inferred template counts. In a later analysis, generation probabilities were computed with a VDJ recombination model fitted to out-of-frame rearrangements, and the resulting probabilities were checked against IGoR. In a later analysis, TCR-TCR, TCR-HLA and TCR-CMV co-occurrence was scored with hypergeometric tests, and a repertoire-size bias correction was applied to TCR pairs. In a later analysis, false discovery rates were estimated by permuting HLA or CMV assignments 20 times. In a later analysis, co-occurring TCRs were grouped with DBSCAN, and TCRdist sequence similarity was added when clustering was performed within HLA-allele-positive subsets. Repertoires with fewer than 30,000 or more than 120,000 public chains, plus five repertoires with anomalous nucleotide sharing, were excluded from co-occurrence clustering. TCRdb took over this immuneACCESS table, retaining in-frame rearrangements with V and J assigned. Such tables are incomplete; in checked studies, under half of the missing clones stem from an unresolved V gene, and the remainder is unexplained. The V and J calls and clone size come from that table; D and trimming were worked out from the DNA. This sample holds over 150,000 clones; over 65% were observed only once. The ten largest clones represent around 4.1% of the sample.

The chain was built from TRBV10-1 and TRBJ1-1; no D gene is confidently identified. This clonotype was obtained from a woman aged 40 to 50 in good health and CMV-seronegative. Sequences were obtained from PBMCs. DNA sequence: TGCGCCAGCAGTGAAGGGCGGGCGTGGAACACTGAAGCTTTCTTT. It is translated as CASSEGRAWNTEAFF.